The 12 T cell receptor beta chains presented below share a single source sample, sequenced in a study of spatial heterogeneity in lung cancer. Each CDR3 protein is one row after TCRdb ran MiXCR on the 5' RACE reads. The table records 8,000 to 9,000 distinct CDR3 sequences, 7.5% to 10% of them present only once. Study outcomes and limitations: Tumoral mutation counts were tracked by counts of expanded intratumoral alpha and beta TCRs.

Documented time point: sample taken at primary tumor resection. Their antigens are not known. Sequenced here: lung tumor tissue, sampled at surgery. The receptors stem from a male donor with early-stage non-small cell lung cancer.

This clonotype appeared many times. The V gene is TRBV2, the J gene TRBJ1-1; 7 bases line up with TRBD1. Germline-derived CDR1 and CDR2 are SNHLY and FYNNEI. V lost 6 bases, J lost 3 bases, and 4 bases stayed unmatched. The CDR3 extends over 13 amino acids. CDR3 sequence: CASRADRDTEAFF. CDR3 nucleotide sequence: TGTGCCAGCAGAGCCGACAGGGACACTGAAGCTTTCTTT. Based on the CDR3 plus reference TRBV2 and TRBJ1-1, the full variable domain is EPEVTQTPSHQVTQMGQEVILRCVPISNHLYFYWYRQILGQKVEFLVSFYNNEISEKSEIFDDQFSVERPDGSNFTLKIRSTKLEDSAMYFCASRADRDTEAFFGQGTRLTVV.

J is TRBJ2-6 and V is TRBV19; D may be TRBD1 (5 bases). The CDR3 is 16 amino acids. Germline V gene data show CDR1 as LNHDA and CDR2 as SQIVND (reference sequence). Trimming pared 3 bases from V and 0 bases from J, leaving 9 bases between. The CDR3 sequence is CASSIRVSSGANVLTF. The CDR3 region has the DNA TGTGCCAGTAGTATCAGGGTTAGCTCTGGGGCCAACGTCCTGACTTTC. Full variable domain (outside the CDR3, taken from reference TRBV19 and TRBJ2-6): DGGITQSPKYLFRKEGQNVTLSCEQNLNHDAMYWYRQDPGQGLRLIYYSQIVNDFQKGDIAEGYSVSREKKESFPLTVTSAQKNPTAFYLCASSIRVSSGANVLTFGAGSRLTVL.

The CDR3 protein is CASSQWISGNEQFF. DNA of the CDR3: TGTGCCAGCAGCCAGTGGATTAGTGGCAATGAGCAGTTCTTC. V is TRBV3-1 and J is TRBJ2-1; D is ambiguous. V lost 3 bases and J 6 bases, leaving 12 bases between the germline ends. The V gene's germline CDR1 is LGHDT and CDR2 YNNKEL (reference sequence). The CDR3 is 14 amino acids.

This clonotype counts as large. This chain uses TRBV7-8 with TRBJ1-4; tentative D call: TRBD1 (5 bases). Trimming pared 8 bases from V and 3 bases from J, leaving 10 bases between. The length of the CDR3 is 13 residues. Germline CDR1 is SGHVS and CDR2 is FQNEAQ. Here the CDR3 DNA reads TGTGCCAGCTCTGCGGGGCCTAATGAAAAACTGTTTTTT. Its translation: CASSAGPNEKLFF.

This clonotype was recorded many times. The chain recombines TRBV6-5 with TRBJ2-7; 11 positions agree with TRBD2. Germline CDR1 MNHEY, CDR2 SVGAGI. The CDR3 runs to 14 residues. V gave up 6 bases and J gave up 2 bases; unmatched junction bases: 3. The CDR3 nucleotides read TGTGCCAGCAGCTTAGCGGGAGGGCCCTACGAGCAGTACTTC. Its translation: CASSLAGGPYEQYF.

In this sample, this clonotype is medium-sized. This chain connects TRBV20-1 to TRBJ2-7; TRBD1 or TRBD2 may be the D gene (5 bases each). Trimming removed 3 bases at V and 5 bases at J, with 14 bases between. The length of the CDR3 is 13 residues. CDR1 is DFQATT, CDR2 SNEGSKA, per germline (reference sequence). CDR3 DNA sequence: TGCAGTGCTAGCAAGATGCAGGGAGACGAGCAGTACTTC. It is translated as CSASKMQGDEQYF.

This clonotype was seen at least ten times. The chain uses TRBV20-1 and TRBJ2-1; 12 bases line up with TRBD2. J was trimmed by 3 bases and V by 6 bases; bases with no gene match: 3. Germline V gene data show CDR1 as DFQATT and CDR2 as SNEGSKA (reference sequence). The CDR3 extends over 14 amino acids. CDR3 in amino acids: CSARTSGDYNEQFF. In nucleotides, the CDR3 is TGCAGTGCCCGGACTAGCGGGGACTACAATGAGCAGTTCTTC.

This clonotype has a count of ten or more. The chain carries TRBV24-1 and TRBJ2-1; the D is unclear. Looked up from germline, CDR1 is KGHDR and CDR2 is SFDVKD. V lost 5 bases to trimming and J lost 0 bases, with 10 bases between them. The CDR3 is 15 residues long. The CDR3 reads CATSGRSHSYNEQFF. For the CDR3, the DNA is TGTGCCACCAGTGGGCGGAGCCACTCCTACAATGAGCAGTTCTTC.

This rearrangement joins TRBV3-1 to TRBJ2-1, with 8 positions matching TRBD2. This CDR3 comprises 15 residues. Germline CDR1 is LGHDT and CDR2 is YNNKEL (reference sequence). After removal of 4 bases from V and 3 bases from J, the junction contained 5 bases not matched to a gene. CDR3 nucleotides: TGTGCCAGCAGCCGGACTAGCATCCGCTACAATGAGCAGTTCTTC. This codes for CASSRTSIRYNEQFF.

In this sample, this clonotype turned up many times. The chain carries TRBV13 and TRBJ2-7, with no clear D. This CDR3 has 14 amino acids. V was clipped by 5 bases and J by 5 bases, with 16 bases between them. Germline lookup yields CDR1 PRHDT and CDR2 FYEKMQ (reference sequence). For the CDR3, the DNA is TGTGCCAGCAGCCGGCCGGTCTCCGCCGACGAGCAGTACTTC. Translating gives CASSRPVSADEQYF.

This clonotype ranks as medium-sized. J is TRBJ1-3 and V is TRBV4-2, with D possibly matching TRBD1 (5 bases). Trimming took 0 bases from V and 4 from J, leaving 10 bases between them. Germline CDR1 is LGHNA and CDR2 is YNFKEQ. The CDR3 runs 15 residues. The CDR3, as DNA: TGTGCCAGCAGCCAAGATTCATCAGGGGGAAACACCATATATTTT. This codes for CASSQDSSGGNTIYF.

V and J are TRBV7-2 and TRBJ2-3, with 8 bases aligning to TRBD1. The V segment lost 5 bases and the J segment 9 bases; nucleotides outside the gene matches: 7. The CDR3 is 13 amino acids. CDR1 is SGHTA, CDR2 FQGNSA, per germline. The CDR3 DNA is TGTGCCAGCAGCCAAGACAGGGGTACCACGCAGTATTTT. Protein: CASSQDRGTTQYF.